Listed here is a single T cell receptor (beta chain). The data belong to a study of blood T cell repertoires in COVID-19. Study background: Both acute and convalescent COVID-19 samples were obtained from the United States, Italy and Spain.

The repertoire was sequenced with immunoSEQ multiplex PCR; TCRdb's copy has only in-frame clones and lacks some. The sample carries 250,000 or so clones, around four fifths recorded once. CDR3 length: 14 residues. With 4 bases removed from V and 0 bases from J, the gap between germline ends came to 10 bases. In germline, CDR1 is SGHAT, CDR2 FQNNGV. This TCR was recovered from a woman aged 55 to 70 with active or convalescent COVID-19. This chain connects TRBV11-2 to TRBJ2-7, with D perhaps matching TRBD2 (6 bases). Sequenced material: peripheral blood. The CDR3 loop is CASSSGLSSYEQYF. CDR3 sequence (DNA): TGTGCCAGCAGCTCCGGACTATCCTCCTACGAGCAGTACTTC.